The clone carrying this TCR beta chain appeared many times. Its antigen is undetermined. RNA transcripts yielded amplified TCR beta CDR3 regions. TCR CDR3 underwent first-round RT-PCR with the HTBI primer set. In TCRdb, the multiplex PCR reads were re-called with MiXCR into one record per CDR3 protein. The sample yields over 550,000 distinct CDR3 sequences, over 15% seen once. This entry belongs to a study of T cells in Graves' hyperthyroidism and ophthalmopathy. Findings and limits, study-wide: Blood held most thyroid clonotypes expanded above 0.001 frequency. Ophthalmopathy and stable hyperthyroidism were separated by a 13 V-J model.

The germline V gene encodes CDR1 SGHKS and CDR2 YYEKEE (reference sequence). V was shortened by 2 bases and J by 10 bases, with 13 bases between the two germline ends. The CDR3 runs 14 residues. Graves' hyperthyroidism was deemed stable absent ophthalmopathy progression within 18 months. Those patients with uncontrolled infection, other autoimmune disease, pregnancy or lactation were excluded. V gene TRBV5-5 combines with J gene TRBJ1-6; D unresolved. The receptor comes from a woman between 18 and 29 years old with Graves' hyperthyroidism. The sequenced material came from blood. The CDR3 DNA sequence: TGTGCCAGCAGCTTCCGTAACCTCGGGTCACCCCTCCACTTT. Amino acid sequence: CASSFRNLGSPLHF. Variable domain in full (rest from reference TRBV5-5 and TRBJ1-6): DAGVTQSPTHLIKTRGQQVTLRCSPISGHKSVSWYQQVLGQGPQFIFQYYEKEERGRGNFPDRFSARQFPNYSSELNVNALLLGDSALYLCASSFRNLGSPLHFGNGTRLTVT.